The subject of this entry is one T cell receptor beta chain. What it binds is not known. Regarding treatment: approximately nine-day PBMC culture with coronavirus spike peptide pools or control peptides (ViraFEST assay). Prior to the COVID-19 pandemic (2011-2018), the unexposed donor's CD4+ T cells were collected. Unexposed-donor CD4+ T cells were probed with SARS-CoV-2 S/N and four cold-coronavirus spikes, cells permitting. The data were obtained in a study of vaccination and CD4 T cells after COVID-19. Study-level background: Median time from COVID diagnosis to post-COVID sampling was over 80 days (35 to 161). Whole-study findings and limits: Post-vaccination reactive clonotypes (median around 40) did not differ significantly from post-infection (about 21).

This CDR3 comprises 13 residues. From germline, CDR1 is SGDLS and CDR2 YYNGEE. Trimming removed 0 bases from V and 4 bases from J, with 6 bases in between. The study sequenced cultured CD4+ T cell DNA using the Oncomine TCR Beta short-read assay. TCRdb called the PCR reads again in MiXCR, with one record for every CDR3 protein. This sample has about 9,600 distinct CDR3 sequences; almost 50% occur once, and the top ten carry around 24%. This TCR was recovered from a human donor in good health. The chain combines TRBV9 with TRBJ2-3, with no clear D. Source material: CD4+ T cells from blood, cultured in vitro. CDR3 loop: CASSVGVPDTQYF. The CDR3 DNA reads TGTGCCAGCAGCGTAGGGGTGCCAGATACGCAGTATTTT.